A single sample gave rise to the 3 T cell receptor beta chains below, sequenced in a study of blood T cells in healthy people across ages. A second PCR, run for roughly 7 to 11 cycles, used a sample-barcoded 5' primer plus a J-beta primer mix. TCRdb re-analysed the 5' RACE reads in MiXCR, keeping a single row per CDR3 protein. The table has 710,000 or so distinct CDR3 sequences, about 30% seen once. Input material: blood. Source of these receptors: a woman of 80 years or more in good health.

The J gene is TRBJ1-1, the V gene TRBV12-3 or TRBV12-4; perhaps TRBD1 as D (6 bases). V lost 5 bases and J 3 bases, leaving 16 bases between the germline ends. CDR3 length equals 15 residues. The CDR3, as DNA: TGTGCCAGCAGTGTCACGGCAGGGGTGGACACTGAAGCTTTCTTT. Its protein product is CASSVTAGVDTEAFF.

This clonotype has only a few counts. The chain uses TRBV7-2 and TRBJ1-6; 8 bases match TRBD1. J was trimmed by 6 bases and V by 2 bases; bases with no gene match: 3. Germline-derived CDR1 and CDR2 are SGHTA and FQGNSA. The CDR3 runs 15 residues. This chain's CDR3 is CASSLRTGSNSPLHF. Written as DNA, the CDR3 is TGTGCCAGCAGCTTAAGGACAGGGAGTAATTCACCCCTCCACTTT.

This clonotype turned up a few times. The V gene is TRBV6-6, the J gene TRBJ2-7, with D perhaps TRBD1 (6 bases). The germline V and J ends were trimmed by 7 bases and 4 bases, with 11 bases remaining between them. CDR1 and CDR2 (germline): MNHNY, SVGAGI (reference sequence). The CDR3 is made up of 12 amino acids. CDR3 nucleotide sequence: TGTGCCAGCACCAGCAGGGGATACGAGCAGTACTTC. This gives the protein CASTSRGYEQYF.